This passage covers 19 T cell receptor beta chains from one sample sequenced in a study of beta chain features in type 1 diabetes. Whole-study findings and limits: Researchers report that Type 1 diabetes patients had moderately but significantly shorter TCRB CDR3s across all four CD4+ subsets.

Since all of the isolated RNA was reverse transcribed, expressed TCRB transcripts were what got sequenced. The method was immunoSEQ multiplex PCR; TCRdb's version includes in-frame clones alone and lacks a portion of them. The sample carries about 15,000 clones, roughly 76% recorded once. Their antigen targets remain unknown. Sequenced input: stem cell memory CD4+ T cells from blood. The receptors were gathered from a woman between 18 and 29 years old with type 1 diabetes.

The chain links TRBV10-3 to TRBJ2-7; 8 nucleotides agree with TRBD2. Unmatched junction bases numbered 7, after V lost 8 bases and J lost 1 base. CDR1 is ENHRY and CDR2 is SYGVKD in the germline V gene. The CDR3 spans 14 residues. The CDR3 coding sequence is TGTGCCATCGGTCGGGGGGGCGCTTCCTACGAGCAGTACTTC. It is translated as CAIGRGGASYEQYF.

The rearrangement joins TRBV28 to TRBJ1-1, with a tentative D call TRBD1 (6 bases). CDR3 size: 10 residues. The germline CDR1 and CDR2 sequences are MDHEN and SYDVKM. The V end was cut by 8 bases, the J end by 9 bases, with 10 bases between. CDR3 protein: CASLRGKAFF. The DNA for the CDR3 is TGTGCCAGCTTAAGGGGGAAAGCTTTCTTT.

This clone was seen more than once but under ten times. V gene TRBV2 combines with J gene TRBJ1-1; D uncertain. CDR3 size: 13 residues. Trimming cost V 1 base and J 1 base, with 4 bases left between them. Germline CDR1 reads SNHLY; CDR2 reads FYNNEI. CDR3 sequence: CASSEEQNTEAFF. CDR3 nucleotide sequence: TGTGCCAGCAGTGAAGAGCAGAACACTGAAGCTTTCTTT.

The chain employs TRBV18 and TRBJ2-1, with D maybe TRBD1 (6 bases). The V gene lost 1 base and the J gene lost 2 bases, with 9 bases spanning the gap. This CDR3 contains 15 residues. Germline V CDR1 and CDR2: KGHSH, LQKENI. CDR3 nucleotides: TGTGCCAGCTCACCACAGGGGGTCGCCTACAATGAGCAGTTCTTC. This translates into CASSPQGVAYNEQFF.

This clone was picked up a small number of times. The rearrangement joins TRBV18 to TRBJ1-5; 7 nucleotides agree with TRBD1. After removal of 4 bases from V and 0 bases from J, the junction contained 3 bases not matched to a gene. Germline V lookup: CDR1 KGHSH, CDR2 LQKENI. The CDR3 runs 15 residues. CDR3 sequence (DNA): TGTGCCAGCTCACGGGCAGGGGGTAGCAATCAGCCCCAGCATTTT. Amino acid sequence: CASSRAGGSNQPQHF.

The chain carries TRBV6-6 and TRBJ1-4; D is unresolved. The V gene's germline CDR1 is MNHNY and CDR2 SVGAGI (reference sequence). The V end lost 7 bases, the J end lost 7 bases, and 16 bases lay between the germline ends. The length of the CDR3 is 14 residues. The CDR3 DNA sequence: TGTGCCAGCACCCCCCTGGGAGTATTTGAAAAACTGTTTTTT. It is translated as CASTPLGVFEKLFF.

The V gene is TRBV25-1, the J gene TRBJ1-1; D is possibly TRBD1 (6 bases). Germline loops: CDR1 MGHDK, CDR2 SYGVNS. Trimming stripped 0 bases from V and 1 base from J, with 9 bases between. This CDR3 spans 15 amino acids. CDR3 region: CASSEYGGANTEAFF. In DNA, the CDR3 is TGTGCCAGCAGTGAATATGGGGGGGCGAACACTGAAGCTTTCTTT.

The genes are TRBV9 and TRBJ2-1; 10 nucleotides agree with TRBD2. CDR3 length: 15 residues. V shed 3 bases, J shed 4 bases, and the junction held 4 bases outside the gene matches. Per germline, CDR1 SGDLS and CDR2 YYNGEE. The CDR3 region is CASSETSGLYNEQFF. CDR3 DNA: TGTGCCAGCAGCGAGACTAGCGGGCTTTACAATGAGCAGTTCTTC.

A single count supports this clone. This chain uses TRBV5-1 with TRBJ2-1; 7 nucleotides agree with TRBD2. The germline V gene has CDR1 SGHRS and CDR2 YFSETQ. V lost 4 bases, J lost 4 bases, and 5 bases stayed unmatched. CDR3 length: 14 residues. In DNA, the CDR3 is TGCGCCAGCAGCATGGGGGGGGTTTACAATGAGCAGTTCTTC. Protein product: CASSMGGVYNEQFF.

This CDR3 reads CASGLVLGGGTEAFF. As DNA, the CDR3 is TGTGCTAGTGGTTTGGTACTCGGGGGAGGCACTGAAGCTTTCTTT. This chain uses TRBV12-5 with TRBJ1-1; D may be TRBD1 (5 bases). V lost 0 bases to trimming and J lost 4 bases, with 12 bases between them. The CDR3 loop spans 15 amino acids. Per the germline V gene, CDR1 is LGHNT and CDR2 is FRNRAP.

The V and J genes are TRBV5-1 and TRBJ1-1; D call uncertain. The CDR3 covers 13 residues. V was pared by 1 base and J by 3 bases, with 7 bases between. Germline CDR1 and CDR2: SGHRS and YFSETQ. The CDR3 here is CASSLTADTEAFF. CDR3 in DNA: TGCGCCAGCAGCTTGACAGCTGACACTGAAGCTTTCTTT.

The chain has TRBV5-1 and TRBJ2-5; TRBD1 might be the D (8 bases). The end of the DNA aligns better with TRBJ2-7, so the J call may be wrong. CDR1 and CDR2 from the germline V gene are SGHRS and YFSETQ. This CDR3 spans 14 amino acids. The CDR3 DNA reads as TGCGCCAGCACAGCACAGGGGGAGGGTTACGAGCAGTACTTC. This sequence encodes CASTAQGEGYEQYF.

The sample holds a few counts of this clone. The CDR3 sequence is CASSLAGGGRRFF. The CDR3, as DNA: TGTGCCAGCAGCTTGGCGGGAGGGGGCCGTCGGTTCTTC. The chain joins TRBV7-8 to TRBJ2-1; 9 bases map to TRBD2. Germline V gene data show CDR1 as SGHVS and CDR2 as FQNEAQ. J lost 15 bases, V lost 3 bases, and 9 bases had no gene match. This CDR3 is built from 13 residues.

The chain has TRBV7-8 and TRBJ2-1, with TRBD2 as a possible D gene (7 bases). V lost 5 bases and J lost 6, with 20 bases in between. CDR1 is SGHVS, CDR2 FQNEAQ, per germline. The CDR3 is 16 residues long. CDR3 loop: CASSHASWGGGNEQFF. CDR3 in DNA: TGTGCCAGCAGCCACGCTTCGTGGGGAGGGGGCAATGAGCAGTTCTTC.

This clone was found a few times. The chain couples TRBV18 to TRBJ1-2; 7 bases are shared with TRBD1. Germline values: CDR1 KGHSH, CDR2 LQKENI. J lost 6 bases, V lost 3 bases, and 10 bases had no gene match. CDR3 length: 15 amino acids. The CDR3: CASSPGTDRLDGYTF. In nucleotides, the CDR3 is TGTGCCAGCTCACCCGGGACAGACCGTTTGGATGGCTACACCTTC.

This chain uses TRBV7-2 with TRBJ2-2, with D possibly being TRBD2 (6 bases). Germline V gene data show CDR1 as SGHTA and CDR2 as FQGNSA. This CDR3 comprises 16 residues. The V and J ends lost 0 bases and 1 base respectively, with 9 bases between them. DNA of the CDR3: TGTGCCAGCAGCTTAGCGGGACTCCAGAACACCGGGGAGCTGTTTTTT. Its protein is CASSLAGLQNTGELFF.

The CDR3 bases are TGTGCCAGCAAGGAGGGGCCGTACCAAGAGACCCAGTACTTC. Encoded protein: CASKEGPYQETQYF. The chain links TRBV6-1 to TRBJ2-5; weak D call: TRBD2 (6 bases). The CDR3 has 14 amino acids. V was clipped by 7 bases and J by 0 bases, with 12 bases between them. CDR1 is MNHNS, CDR2 SASEGT, per germline.

This chain joins TRBV7-3 and TRBJ2-1, with D possibly being TRBD2 (6 bases). V was cut by 5 bases and J by 7 bases, with 18 bases left in between. CDR3 size: 15 residues. Germline V lookup: CDR1 SGHTA, CDR2 FQGTGA. Written as DNA, the CDR3 is TGTGCCAGCAGCCTAGACTCCGGGACTGCTAATGAGCAGTTCTTC. It translates to CASSLDSGTANEQFF.

V usage is TRBV5-3 and J usage is TRBJ2-4; 10 nucleotides agree with TRBD1. TRBV5-3 counts as an open reading frame of uncertain function. The J segment lost 9 bases and the V segment lost 1 base, leaving 10 bases of the junction unmatched. This CDR3 is 16 amino acids long. Written as DNA, the CDR3 is TGTGCCAGAAGCTTGACGGACAGGGGGTTTGGTTGCATTCAGTACTTC. Its translation is CARSLTDRGFGCIQYF.